This entry features one T cell receptor beta chain sequence. Antigen specificity is unknown. The data belong to a study of cytomegalovirus exposure and HLA in healthy donors. Findings and caveats of the study: TCR beta V segments were, for the most part, productive about 87% or about 30% of the time in an earlier analysis. In vitro testing confirmed three CMV-associated chains as specific for CMV antigens.

The CDR3 spans 14 residues. With V trimmed by 3 bases and J by 5 bases, 7 bases remained unmatched. Germline V lookup: CDR1 KGHSH, CDR2 LQKENI. Vbeta (60) and Jbeta (13) primers were used in the PCR. Clones were sequenced by immunoSEQ multiplex PCR, and TCRdb holds only the in-frame ones, with some missing. Among 170,000 or so clones, less than 90% were seen once, and the ten largest hold about 0.37%. The origin of this receptor is a boy aged 2 to 9 in good health and CMV-seronegative. This chain links TRBV18 with TRBJ2-7; the match to TRBD2 covers 7 bases. The sample comprised PBMCs. The chain's CDR3 is CASSPSAGLHEQYF. The CDR3 nucleotides are TGTGCCAGCTCACCGTCAGCGGGACTCCACGAGCAGTACTTC. The variable domain in full, with the rest retrieved from reference TRBV18 and TRBJ2-7, is NAGVMQNPRHLVRRRGQEARLRCSPMKGHSHVYWYRQLPEEGLKFMVYLQKENIIDESGMPKERFSAEFPKEGPSILRIQQVVRGDSAAYFCASSPSAGLHEQYFGPGTRLTVT.